A selection of T cell receptor beta chains follows, all from one sample in a study of shared clonotypes between healthy human individuals. The method was immunoSEQ multiplex PCR; TCRdb's version includes in-frame clones alone and lacks a portion of them. The sample yields roughly 1.5 million clones, 98% seen once. The sequenced material came from naive CD4+ T cells sorted from blood. These receptors were taken from a man aged 25 to 45 in good health. CDR3s include the opening cysteine and the closing phenylalanine or tryptophan. D genes are given only for firm matches.

>.|TRBV18
CASKNPGRDLEQFF
>TRBD1|TRBV7-9
CASSLGDREDQPQHF
>TRBD1|TRBV6-1
CASSEPKTGVNNQPQHF
>TRBD2|TRBV10-3
CAIRGASGSYEQYF
>.|TRBV11-3
CASSLGGGGYNEQFF
>.|TRBV5-1
CASSLASFSSYEQYF
>.|TRBV11-2
CASSLVPGELFF
>TRBD2|TRBV11-2
CASSFGTSGGYNEQFF
>.|TRBV10-2
CASSEMTVNQPQHF
>.|TRBV20-1
CSARDRLGYTF
>TRBD1|TRBV7-9
CASSPDRAVGQPQHF
>.|TRBV5-4
CASSLRLPSDYGYTF
>TRBD1|TRBV30
CAWSVGKRTGPYGYTF
>TRBD1|TRBV5-1
CASSLSGQGLEAFF
>.|TRBV19
CASSIRGGRNQPQHF
>TRBD1|TRBV5-1
CASSLRDRGYNEQFF
>.|TRBV30
CAWSLRTGLPSSYNEQFF
>.|TRBV5-1
CASSRTAENTEAFF